These 11 T cell receptor beta chains share one sample of origin, sequenced in a study of CD8 T cells in ankylosing spondylitis (dated by TCRdb to about 2017). The library relied on 5' RACE. The instrument was an Illumina HiSeq 2500. The public reads were reprocessed in TCRdb via fastp at Q25 and MiXCR, keeping in-frame beta chains. Here each entry gathers all rows of one CDR3 protein and keeps the most common genes and DNA. The sample table lists about 260,000 distinct CDR3 sequences, 15% to 25% of them with a count of one. The leading ten clones occupy under 8.5% of the sample. Specimen: blood, either unsorted or a sorted T cell fraction (not recorded which). These receptors originate from a male donor with ankylosing spondylitis or in good health (not recorded which).

This clonotype was counted between two and nine times. This chain joins TRBV20-1 and TRBJ2-3; D is perhaps TRBD2 (5 bases). Germline assignment: CDR1 DFQATT and CDR2 SNEGSKA (reference sequence). Trimming pared 3 bases from V and 0 bases from J, leaving 10 bases between. The CDR3 loop spans 14 amino acids. CDR3 amino acids: CSASYSGSTDTQYF. CDR3 DNA sequence: TGCAGTGCTAGTTACAGCGGTAGCACAGATACGCAGTATTTT.

This clonotype occurred many times. V is TRBV29-1 and J is TRBJ1-1; D is ambiguous. The germline gives CDR1 SQVTM, CDR2 ANQGSEA. This CDR3 comprises 12 residues. The V gene lost 6 bases and the J gene lost 8 bases, with 16 bases spanning the gap. DNA of the CDR3: TGCAGCGTACCTCGTTCTCAGACCGAAGCTTTCTTT. Translated, it gives CSVPRSQTEAFF.

V and J are TRBV14 and TRBJ2-3; 11 nucleotides match TRBD2. V was pared by 3 bases and J by 0 bases, with 2 bases of the junction left unmatched. The CDR3 extends over 16 amino acids. Germline V gives CDR1 SGHDN, CDR2 FVKESK. CDR3 bases: TGTGCCAGCAGCCAGAGGACTAGCGGGAGCACAGATACGCAGTATTTT. The encoded protein is CASSQRTSGSTDTQYF.

The V call is TRBV14, the J call TRBJ2-5; TRBD2 matches 8 bases. Germline CDR1 reads SGHDN; CDR2 reads FVKESK. The CDR3 contains 16 residues. V lost 1 base and J lost 2; bases outside the gene matches: 6. The CDR3 spells CASSQVSGGHQETQYF. The DNA of the CDR3 is TGTGCCAGCAGCCAAGTAAGCGGGGGACATCAAGAGACCCAGTACTTC.

This chain links TRBV3-1 with TRBJ1-3; TRBD1 matches 7 bases. CDR1 LGHDT and CDR2 YNNKEL come from the germline V gene (reference sequence). Unmatched junction bases numbered 4, after V lost 2 bases and J lost 0 bases. CDR3 length: 16 residues. The CDR3 reads CASSQFRDSSGNTIYF. For the CDR3, the DNA is TGTGCCAGCAGCCAATTTAGGGACAGCTCTGGAAACACCATATATTTT.

J is TRBJ2-2 and V is TRBV12-3 or TRBV12-4; possible D gene TRBD2, 6 bases. The CDR3 loop spans 15 amino acids. V was pared by 2 bases and J by 4 bases, with 11 bases between. CDR3 protein: CASSLPGRSTGELFF. The CDR3 bases are TGTGCCAGCAGTTTACCGGGGAGGTCCACCGGGGAGCTGTTTTTT.

This clonotype was observed many times. This chain uses TRBV6-1 with TRBJ1-2, with unresolved D. The length of the CDR3 is 14 residues. Germline CDR1 MNHNS, CDR2 SASEGT. V was shortened by 6 bases and J by 4 bases, with 15 bases between the two germline ends. The DNA for the CDR3 is TGTGCCAGCAGCCCCCCGGAAAGGGTCTATGGCTACACCTTC. It yields the protein CASSPPERVYGYTF.

In its sample, this clonotype was seen a few times. The V gene is TRBV5-1, the J gene TRBJ2-2; the match to TRBD2 covers 10 bases. Per germline, CDR1 SGHRS and CDR2 YFSETQ. J lost 0 bases, V lost 2 bases, and 7 bases had no gene match. CDR3 size: 18 residues. The CDR3 sequence is CASSFLSSGGANTGELFF. The CDR3 DNA follows: TGCGCCAGCAGCTTTCTTTCTAGCGGGGGCGCGAACACCGGGGAGCTGTTTTTT. The full variable domain, its missing parts supplied by reference TRBV5-1 and TRBJ2-2, is KAGVTQTPRYLIKTRGQQVTLSCSPISGHRSVSWYQQTPGQGLQFLFEYFSETQRNKGNFPGRFSGRQFSNSRSEMNVSTLELGDSALYLCASSFLSSGGANTGELFFGEGSRLTVL.

V gene TRBV7-9 combines with J gene TRBJ1-6, with 10 bases aligning to TRBD1. Per germline, CDR1 SEHNR and CDR2 FQNEAQ (reference sequence). The CDR3 has 17 amino acids. Trimming cost V 5 bases and J 5 bases; bases outside gene matches: 9. CDR3: CASSPGQGQGNNSPLHF. CDR3 bases: TGTGCCAGCAGCCCGGGACAGGGGCAAGGGAATAATTCACCCCTCCACTTT.

This clonotype has ten or more counts. J is TRBJ1-1 and V is TRBV20-1; unclear D gene. V was trimmed by 0 bases and J by 0 bases, leaving 11 bases between them. The CDR3 has 15 residues. Germline lookup yields CDR1 DFQATT and CDR2 SNEGSKA (reference sequence). CDR3 DNA sequence: TGCAGTGCTAGAGATCCTCCGGTGTTGAACACTGAAGCTTTCTTT. Residues: CSARDPPVLNTEAFF.

There are a few counts of this clonotype. The chain recombines TRBV10-3 with TRBJ2-5, with 9 bases identical to TRBD1. The germline V gene has CDR1 ENHRY and CDR2 SYGVKD. The CDR3 length is 15 residues. The J segment lost 3 bases and the V segment lost 8 bases, leaving 10 bases of the junction unmatched. The CDR3 loop reads CAIGTGSSSKETQYF. In nucleotides, the CDR3 is TGTGCCATCGGGACAGGGTCAAGTTCAAAAGAGACCCAGTACTTC.